The 21 T cell receptor beta chains given below trace back to one sample, sequenced in a study of blood T cell repertoires in COVID-19. Repertoires were generated with immunoSEQ multiplex PCR, while TCRdb's copy carries only in-frame clones and drops some. Of approximately 300,000 clones listed, 75% to 90% were seen once; the top ten hold roughly 2.4%. Sequencing used peripheral blood. The receptor set was obtained from a woman in her forties or fifties who had recovered from COVID-19.

Only one count was recorded for this clone. The genes are TRBV19 and TRBJ2-1; 7 bases agree with TRBD2. Looked up from germline, CDR1 is LNHDA and CDR2 is SQIVND (reference sequence). There are 16 residues in the CDR3. Trimming cost V 3 bases and J 9 bases; bases outside gene matches: 14. The CDR3 spells CASSIGRERPAGEQFF. The CDR3 DNA reads as TGTGCCAGTAGTATTGGGAGGGAAAGACCGGCGGGTGAGCAGTTCTTC.

J is TRBJ2-4 and V is TRBV6-5, with 8 positions matching TRBD2. The CDR3 extends over 14 amino acids. V was clipped by 7 bases and J by 8 bases; unmatched bases: 10. Per germline, CDR1 MNHEY and CDR2 SVGAGI. This chain's CDR3 is CASTGAGGGDIQYF. In DNA, the CDR3 is TGTGCCAGCACTGGCGCGGGGGGAGGGGACATTCAGTACTTC.

This chain connects TRBV5-4 to TRBJ1-2, with TRBD1 matching 8 bases. Unmatched junction bases numbered 14, after V lost 4 bases and J lost 0 bases. CDR1 SGHNT and CDR2 YYREEE come from the germline V gene (reference sequence). The CDR3 is made up of 18 amino acids. CDR3 residues: CASSPLGTGILTNYGYTF. The DNA of the CDR3 is TGTGCCAGCAGCCCCCTTGGGACAGGCATCCTTACTAACTATGGCTACACCTTC.

The genes are TRBV2 and TRBJ2-7; 13 bases are shared with TRBD2. CDR1 and CDR2 (germline): SNHLY, FYNNEI. The CDR3 totals 16 residues. The V gene end was trimmed by 6 bases and the J gene end by 5 bases; junction bases not matched to a gene: 10. In nucleotides, the CDR3 is TGTGCCAGCAGGTCCTACCGACTAGCGGGAGGCCACGAGCAGTACTTC. Its translation is CASRSYRLAGGHEQYF.

With regard to this clone: As the CDR3 is not closed by the conserved phenylalanine or tryptophan, this likely results from a read error. The limits of the CDR3 on the DNA are not certain, so only TCRdb's listed CDR3 is given. The chain combines TRBV6-5 with TRBJ1-1; TRBD1 was called by the table and not checked on the DNA. Counting both end residues, the CDR3 totals 14 amino acids. CDR1 is MNHEY, CDR2 SVGAGI, per germline. This CDR3 reads CASSYSMWRGLISL.

V is TRBV6-2 or TRBV6-3 and J is TRBJ2-1, with 7 nucleotides matching TRBD1. Germline-derived CDR1 and CDR2 are MNHEY and SVGEGT. Trimming removed 4 bases from V and 0 bases from J; junction bases left unmatched: 3. The CDR3 is 15 amino acids. In nucleotides, the CDR3 is TGTGCCAGCAGTTTCAGGGGGAGCTCCTACAATGAGCAGTTCTTC. Amino acid sequence: CASSFRGSSYNEQFF.

The rearrangement links TRBV9 to TRBJ1-2; the match to TRBD1 covers 9 bases. The germline V gene has CDR1 SGDLS and CDR2 YYNGEE. With 3 bases clipped from V and 4 bases from J, the junction kept 10 bases outside the gene matches. This CDR3 has 16 amino acids. This chain's CDR3 is CASSAEPQGASYGYTF. CDR3 nucleotides: TGTGCCAGCAGCGCGGAGCCACAGGGGGCCTCCTATGGCTACACCTTC.

This chain links TRBV11-2 with TRBJ2-3; the match to TRBD2 covers 8 bases. After removal of 0 bases from V and 4 bases from J, the junction contained 15 bases not matched to a gene. The CDR3 has 19 amino acids. The germline V gene encodes CDR1 SGHAT and CDR2 FQNNGV. The CDR3 region has the DNA TGTGCCAGCAGCTTAGATACCACCGCACGGGGGGGGAGGGCAGATACGCAGTATTTT. Amino acids: CASSLDTTARGGRADTQYF.

The chain combines TRBV28 with TRBJ2-5, with 9 bases aligning to TRBD2. Germline V gene sequence: CDR1 MDHEN, CDR2 SYDVKM. Trimming removed 4 bases from V and 3 bases from J; junction bases left unmatched: 12. The CDR3 is made up of 17 amino acids. CDR3 region: CASSYPGSSGVKETQYF. The CDR3 region has the DNA TGTGCCAGCAGTTACCCAGGGTCTAGCGGGGTGAAAGAGACCCAGTACTTC.

J is TRBJ1-4 and V is TRBV9; D is uncertain. Germline V gene data show CDR1 as SGDLS and CDR2 as YYNGEE. The CDR3 contains 13 residues. V was cut by 5 bases and J by 7 bases, with 12 bases left in between. CDR3 in DNA: TGTGCCAGCAGTGCCCTCGGTAGTGAAAAACTGTTTTTT. This encodes CASSALGSEKLFF.

The chain employs TRBV5-1 and TRBJ2-7, with D unresolved. V was clipped by 2 bases and J by 2 bases, with 17 bases between them. The CDR3 extends over 16 amino acids. CDR1 is SGHRS and CDR2 is YFSETQ in the germline V gene. The CDR3 is CASSFQSTSPPYEQYF. CDR3 nucleotides: TGCGCCAGCAGCTTCCAATCGACATCCCCTCCCTACGAGCAGTACTTC.

The J gene is TRBJ2-7, the V gene TRBV19; perhaps TRBD1 as D (6 bases). CDR3 size: 18 residues. V was shortened by 2 bases and J by 0 bases, with 20 bases between the two germline ends. CDR1 is LNHDA, CDR2 SQIVND, per germline (reference sequence). In DNA, the CDR3 is TGTGCCAGTAGTATATCCGCAATTTGGGGGCGACGCTCCTACGAGCAGTACTTC. It codes for CASSISAIWGRRSYEQYF.

The chain carries TRBV9 and TRBJ2-7; TRBD2 matches at 12 bases. V was clipped by 3 bases and J by 1 base; unmatched bases: 2. The CDR3 is 15 residues long. CDR1 is SGDLS and CDR2 is YYNGEE in the germline V gene. The CDR3 region is CASSEGLAGSYEQYF. CDR3 coding DNA: TGTGCCAGCAGCGAGGGACTAGCGGGTTCCTACGAGCAGTACTTC.

This rearrangement joins TRBV6-2 or TRBV6-3 to TRBJ2-7; TRBD1 might be the D (5 bases). This CDR3 is built from 13 residues. V dropped 6 bases and J dropped 2 bases, with 11 bases sitting between them. Germline CDR1 MNHEY, CDR2 SVGEGT. The CDR3, as DNA: TGTGCCAGCAGCGGCAGGGTAACCTACGAGCAGTACTTC. Protein sequence: CASSGRVTYEQYF.

V and J are TRBV2 and TRBJ2-4, with D perhaps TRBD2 (6 bases). The CDR3 loop spans 14 amino acids. Germline CDR1 and CDR2: SNHLY and FYNNEI. The V end was cut by 6 bases, the J end by 1 base, with 10 bases between. CDR3 nucleotide sequence: TGTGCCAGCAGCCCGGGGGAGGCCAAAAACATTCAGTACTTC. Its protein product is CASSPGEAKNIQYF. Full variable domain (outside the CDR3, taken from reference TRBV2 and TRBJ2-4): EPEVTQTPSHQVTQMGQEVILRCVPISNHLYFYWYRQILGQKVEFLVSFYNNEISEKSEIFDDQFSVERPDGSNFTLKIRSTKLEDSAMYFCASSPGEAKNIQYFGAGTRLSVL.

V is TRBV2 and J is TRBJ1-2; D is unresolved. Germline V gene sequence: CDR1 SNHLY, CDR2 FYNNEI. Trimming removed 6 bases at V and 4 bases at J, with 9 bases between. CDR3 length equals 12 residues. The CDR3: CASSRGSYGYTF. CDR3 in DNA: TGTGCCAGCAGCAGAGGGAGCTATGGCTACACCTTC.

This sequence joins TRBV19 and TRBJ2-2; 9 bases agree with TRBD2. Per the germline V gene, CDR1 is LNHDA and CDR2 is SQIVND (reference sequence). V lost 7 bases and J lost 7; bases outside the gene matches: 10. This CDR3 has 15 amino acids. The CDR3 region is CASNPLAGFVGELFF. The CDR3 DNA is TGTGCCAGTAACCCTCTAGCGGGGTTTGTCGGGGAGCTGTTTTTT.

This rearrangement joins TRBV7-3 to TRBJ2-7, with 7 bases fitting TRBD1. This CDR3 spans 15 amino acids. V gave up 4 bases and J gave up 0 bases; unmatched junction bases: 6. Germline V lookup: CDR1 SGHTA, CDR2 FQGTGA. The CDR3 reads CASSCFRDSSYEQYF. The CDR3 nucleotides are TGTGCCAGCAGCTGCTTCCGGGACAGCTCCTACGAGCAGTACTTC.

The chain carries TRBV6-2 or TRBV6-3 and TRBJ2-7, with D possibly TRBD1 on 6 matching bases. The CDR3 covers 17 residues. V was pared by 5 bases and J by 3 bases, with 23 bases between. From germline, CDR1 is MNHEY and CDR2 SVGEGT. CDR3: CASSRRRHPGGYYEQYF. DNA for the CDR3: TGTGCCAGCAGTCGTCGGAGGCACCCTGGGGGCTACTACGAGCAGTACTTC.

This chain joins TRBV6-4 and TRBJ1-5; D possibly corresponds to TRBD1 (6 bases). Germline V lookup: CDR1 MRHNA, CDR2 SNTAGT. V gave up 2 bases and J gave up 4 bases, with 6 bases separating them. The CDR3 length is 13 residues. The CDR3 nucleotides are TGTGCCAGCAGTGACAGGGGGAATCAGCCCCAGCATTTT. Protein product: CASSDRGNQPQHF.

The chain joins TRBV18 to TRBJ1-1, with TRBD1 matching 8 bases. The CDR3 runs 15 residues. The germline gives CDR1 KGHSH, CDR2 LQKENI. V shed 3 bases, J shed 3 bases, and the junction held 6 bases outside the gene matches. The CDR3 sequence is CASSPAGGGYTEAFF. The DNA for the CDR3 is TGTGCCAGCTCACCGGCAGGGGGCGGGTACACTGAAGCTTTCTTT. Complete variable domain (other parts from reference TRBV18 and TRBJ1-1): NAGVMQNPRHLVRRRGQEARLRCSPMKGHSHVYWYRQLPEEGLKFMVYLQKENIIDESGMPKERFSAEFPKEGPSILRIQQVVRGDSAAYFCASSPAGGGYTEAFFGQGTRLTVV.